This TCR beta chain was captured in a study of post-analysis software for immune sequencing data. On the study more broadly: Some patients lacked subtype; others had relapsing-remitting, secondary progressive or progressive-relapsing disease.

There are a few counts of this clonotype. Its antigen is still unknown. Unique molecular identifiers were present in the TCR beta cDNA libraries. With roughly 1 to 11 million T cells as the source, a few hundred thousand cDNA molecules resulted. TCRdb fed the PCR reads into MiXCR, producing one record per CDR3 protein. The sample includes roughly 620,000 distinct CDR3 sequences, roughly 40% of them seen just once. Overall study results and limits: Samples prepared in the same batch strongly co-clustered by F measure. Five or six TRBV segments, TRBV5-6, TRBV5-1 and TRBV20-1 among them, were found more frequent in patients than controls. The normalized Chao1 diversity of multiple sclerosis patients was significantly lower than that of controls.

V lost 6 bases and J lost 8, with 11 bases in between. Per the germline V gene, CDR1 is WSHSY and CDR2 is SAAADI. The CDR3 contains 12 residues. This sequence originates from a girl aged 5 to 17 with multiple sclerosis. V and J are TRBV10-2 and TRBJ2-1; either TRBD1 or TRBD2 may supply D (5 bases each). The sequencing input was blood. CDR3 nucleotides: TGCGCCAGCAGGTTTTGGGACGATGAGCAGTTCTTC. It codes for CASRFWDDEQFF.